This TCR beta chain was captured in a study of blood T cell repertoires in COVID-19. Study as a whole: The United States, Italy and Spain were the sources of the acute and convalescent COVID-19 samples. In each case, the material was cDNA or gDNA derived from T cells, B-cell-depleted T cells, or PBMCs.

Sequenced by immunoSEQ multiplex PCR; TCRdb stores in-frame clones only, minus some. Of roughly 180,000 clones listed, roughly 78% are singletons. This clonotype was sampled from a woman aged 60 to 75 with COVID-19, enrolled during active disease. Input material: peripheral blood.

The chain's CDR3 is CASSSPPGGGEQFF. CDR3 in DNA: TGTGCCAGCAGCTCTCCCCCAGGGGGCGGAGAGCAGTTCTTC. The chain employs TRBV7-2 and TRBJ2-1; 8 nucleotides line up with TRBD1. Germline assignment: CDR1 SGHTA and CDR2 FQGNSA. This CDR3 comprises 14 residues. V lost 4 bases to trimming and J lost 10 bases; unmatched junction nucleotides: 9.